These T cell receptor beta chains were read from a single sample in a study of T cells after posttransplantation cyclophosphamide. The assay was immunoSEQ multiplex PCR, and TCRdb's table has in-frame clones only and misses some. Sampling found 40,000 to 55,000 clones, none seen once. Sequencing used PBMCs. These receptors were obtained from a man aged 40-49 years in good health, CMV-negative, and a related stem cell transplant donor. CDR3s include the opening cysteine and the closing phenylalanine or tryptophan. The D gene is left open where the match is weak. The size field is filled for only some rows; it gives once, few, many or a size class.

clone size,V gene,D gene,CDR3 length,J gene,CDR3 protein,CDR3 DNA
many,TRBV7-3,TRBD1,15,TRBJ1-1,CASSLTLTGASEAFF,TGTGCCAGCAGCTTAACTTTGACAGGGGCCAGTGAAGCTTTCTTT
NA,TRBV7-3,NA,13,TRBJ2-5,CASSPRSGETQYF,TGTGCCAGCAGCCCACGATCCGGGGAGACCCAGTACTTC
few,TRBV5-1,TRBD1,13,TRBJ2-5,CASRQTGEETQYF,TGCGCCAGCAGACAAACAGGGGAAGAGACCCAGTACTTC
many,TRBV18,NA,13,TRBJ2-3,CASSPDNTDTQYF,TGTGCCAGCTCACCTGACAACACAGATACGCAGTATTTT
many,TRBV19,NA,14,TRBJ1-1,CASRTGNRDTEAFF,TGTGCCAGTAGAACAGGGAATAGGGACACTGAAGCTTTCTTT
few,TRBV19,NA,15,TRBJ1-5,CASSKNGQFNQPQHF,TGTGCCAGTAGCAAAAACGGACAGTTCAATCAGCCCCAGCATTTT
many,TRBV11-2,NA,17,TRBJ1-3,CASSLAPDIVTGNTIYF,TGTGCCAGCAGCTTAGCCCCGGACATCGTGACTGGAAACACCATATATTTT
NA,TRBV7-2,NA,13,TRBJ2-5,CASSRGQQETQYF,TGTGCCAGCAGCCGAGGGCAGCAAGAGACCCAGTACTTC
many,TRBV6-1,NA,14,TRBJ1-2,CASTPTGGNYGYTF,TGTGCCAGCACCCCCACGGGAGGAAACTATGGCTACACCTTC
many,TRBV5-4,TRBD1,16,TRBJ1-1,CASSPSRVTGGAEAFF,TGTGCCAGCAGCCCCTCCAGGGTTACAGGGGGAGCCGAAGCTTTCTTT
NA,TRBV11-3,TRBD1,15,TRBJ1-1,CASSLTGGFVSEAFF,TGTGCCAGCAGCCTTACAGGGGGCTTCGTGTCTGAAGCTTTCTTT
many,TRBV9,TRBD2,16,TRBJ2-1,CASSVVPGGPGNEQFF,TGTGCCAGCAGCGTAGTTCCGGGAGGGCCGGGCAATGAGCAGTTCTTC
few,TRBV5-4,TRBD1,16,TRBJ1-2,CASSLGAGGTNYGYTF,TGTGCCAGCAGCTTGGGGGCAGGGGGCACTAACTATGGCTACACCTTC
many,TRBV5-1,NA,13,TRBJ2-7,CASSLGSTYEQYF,TGCGCCAGCAGCTTGGGGAGCACCTACGAGCAGTACTTC
many,TRBV29-1,NA,11,TRBJ1-1,CSASGNTEAFF,TGCAGCGCATCAGGGAACACTGAAGCTTTCTTT
many,TRBV7-3,NA,17,TRBJ2-2,CASSLFDSPPNTGELFF,TGTGCCAGCAGCTTATTCGACTCGCCTCCGAACACCGGGGAGCTGTTTTTT
NA,TRBV11-1,TRBD1,15,TRBJ2-7,CASSLAGTGYYEQYF,TGTGCCAGCAGCTTAGCCGGGACAGGATACTACGAGCAGTACTTC
many,TRBV5-6,TRBD1,15,TRBJ2-5,CASSSGGRAGQTQYF,TGTGCCAGCAGCTCAGGGGGAAGGGCCGGGCAGACCCAGTACTTC
many,TRBV7-9,TRBD1,13,TRBJ2-1,CASSSQGINEQFF,TGTGCCAGCAGCTCACAGGGGATCAATGAGCAGTTCTTC
few,TRBV7-3,TRBD2,15,TRBJ2-3,CASSTGLAGGDTQYF,TGTGCCAGCAGCACCGGACTAGCGGGAGGAGATACGCAGTATTTT
many,TRBV7-9,NA,16,TRBJ2-6,CASSLTVLSGANVLTF,TGTGCCAGCAGCTTAACGGTTTTATCTGGGGCCAACGTCCTGACTTTC
NA,TRBV27,NA,14,TRBJ1-5,CASSTDRTNQPQHF,TGTGCCAGCAGCACGGACAGAACCAATCAACCCCAGCATTTT
many,TRBV19,NA,16,TRBJ2-7,CASSLGSASQSYEQYF,TGTGCCAGCTCATTAGGCTCGGCTAGTCAATCCTACGAGCAGTACTTC
many,TRBV5-1,NA,16,TRBJ1-3,CASSSSFTGSGNTIYF,TGCGCCAGCAGCTCTTCGTTTACCGGGTCTGGAAACACCATATATTTT
few,TRBV30,NA,14,TRBJ1-4,CAWSQEGINEKLFF,TGTGCCTGGAGTCAGGAGGGGATAAATGAAAAACTGTTTTTT
many,TRBV9,NA,14,TRBJ2-1,CASSEPGLYNEQFF,TGTGCCAGCAGCGAGCCGGGACTCTACAATGAGCAGTTCTTC
many,TRBV6-6,TRBD1,14,TRBJ1-2,CASSTDRDNYGYTF,TGTGCCAGCAGTACCGACAGGGATAACTATGGCTACACCTTC
many,TRBV2,NA,14,TRBJ1-4,CASNVGATNEKLFF,TGTGCCAGTAACGTGGGCGCAACTAATGAAAAACTGTTTTTT
many,TRBV2,TRBD2,12,TRBJ2-7,CASKRGGYEQYF,TGTGCCAGTAAACGGGGGGGCTACGAGCAGTACTTC
few,TRBV29-1,TRBD2,16,TRBJ2-7,CSVEDGLAGSHYEQYF,TGCAGCGTTGAAGATGGACTAGCGGGGAGTCACTACGAGCAGTACTTC
many,TRBV7-8,TRBD2,17,TRBJ2-5,CASSSGRIAGGQETQYF,TGTGCCAGCAGCTCCGGCCGGATAGCGGGAGGGCAAGAGACCCAGTACTTC
many,TRBV5-4,TRBD1,15,TRBJ2-7,CASSIGQGGPYEQYF,TGTGCCAGCAGCATAGGACAGGGGGGACCCTACGAGCAGTACTTC
many,TRBV6-1,NA,14,TRBJ1-6,CASSEMSSGSPLHF,TGTGCCAGCAGTGAAATGTCAAGCGGTTCACCCCTCCACTTT
few,TRBV19,TRBD2,14,TRBJ2-3,CASSISGSTDTQYF,TGTGCCAGTAGTATTAGCGGGAGCACAGATACGCAGTATTTT
many,TRBV5-6,TRBD2,15,TRBJ2-3,CASSLAGSGEDTQYF,TGTGCCAGCAGCTTGGCCGGTAGCGGGGAAGATACGCAGTATTTT
many,TRBV11-2,TRBD2,15,TRBJ2-3,CASSQVSGALDTQYF,TGTGCCAGCAGCCAAGTAAGCGGGGCCTTAGATACGCAGTATTTT
medium-sized,TRBV19,TRBD1,13,TRBJ1-6,CASSSGGNSPLHF,TGTGCCAGTAGCTCAGGGGGGAATTCACCCCTCCACTTT
NA,TRBV5-1,NA,19,TRBJ1-3,CASSPEGRSTWFSGNTIYF,TGCGCCAGCAGCCCAGAGGGCAGGTCCACTTGGTTCTCTGGAAACACCATATATTTT
many,TRBV7-7,TRBD1,14,TRBJ2-5,CASSQGEFQETQYF,TGTGCTAGCAGCCAGGGGGAATTCCAAGAGACCCAGTACTTC
NA,TRBV19,TRBD2,16,TRBJ2-1,CASSIGGLATTNEQFF,TGTGCCAGTAGTATAGGAGGACTAGCGACGACCAATGAGCAGTTCTTC
many,TRBV27,NA,14,TRBJ1-1,CASSLRGGSTEAFF,TGTGCCAGCAGTTTACGCGGCGGCTCCACTGAAGCTTTCTTT
NA,TRBV5-1,NA,15,TRBJ2-1,CASSFEGSSYNEQFF,TGCGCCAGCAGCTTTGAGGGAAGCTCCTACAATGAGCAGTTCTTC
many,TRBV19,TRBD1,14,TRBJ1-5,CASSTQGAWQPQHF,TGTGCCAGTAGTACACAGGGGGCTTGGCAGCCCCAGCATTTT
many,TRBV2,TRBD1,17,TRBJ2-4,CASSAPGQGMAKNIQYF,TGTGCCAGCAGTGCCCCCGGACAGGGTATGGCCAAAAACATTCAGTACTTC
NA,TRBV7-9,NA,15,TRBJ2-3,CASSQIRRGADTQYF,TGTGCCAGCAGCCAAATTCGCAGGGGCGCAGATACGCAGTATTTT
few,TRBV18,NA,15,TRBJ2-5,CASSRLTGNQETQYF,TGTGCCAGCTCACGACTAACAGGGAATCAAGAGACCCAGTACTTC
many,TRBV19,NA,13,TRBJ1-5,CASKFGGGQPQHF,TGTGCCAGTAAATTCGGTGGGGGCCAGCCCCAGCATTTT
many,TRBV11-3,TRBD2,16,TRBJ2-7,CASSPGTSGGLYEQYF,TGTGCCAGCAGCCCCGGGACTAGCGGGGGGTTGTACGAGCAGTACTTC
NA,TRBV12-5,NA,18,TRBJ2-6,CASGSEQGGGSGANVLTF,TGTGCTAGTGGTTCGGAGCAGGGGGGCGGTTCTGGGGCCAACGTCCTGACTTTC
many,TRBV7-3,NA,16,TRBJ2-3,CASSLSGGTSTDTQYF,TGTGCCAGCAGCTTATCTGGCGGGACCAGCACAGATACGCAGTATTTT